This T cell receptor (beta chain) was observed in a study of blood T cell repertoires in COVID-19. Study overall: The cDNA or gDNA used as material had been derived from T cells, B-cell-depleted T cells, or PBMCs.

Authors' data handling: The authors estimated nucleated cell counts from reference gene primer amplification. Method: immunoSEQ multiplex PCR; TCRdb's copy keeps in-frame clones and lacks some. Clonal size and the V and J genes are those of that table, whereas D and trimming came from the DNA. The sample records over 35,000 clones, about 83% being singletons. This sequence was found in a middle-aged man with COVID-19, enrolled during active disease. The sample consisted of peripheral blood.

The CDR3 protein is CASSLEAGRNTEAFF. In DNA form, the CDR3 reads TGTGCCAGCAGCTTAGAGGCAGGGCGGAACACTGAAGCTTTCTTT. This chain uses TRBV7-9 with TRBJ1-1; D is possibly TRBD1 (5 bases). V lost 1 base to trimming and J lost 1 base, with 10 bases between them. The CDR3 spans 15 residues. Germline values: CDR1 SEHNR, CDR2 FQNEAQ (reference sequence).